This entry is about one T cell receptor (beta chain). The data belong to a study of blood T cell repertoires in COVID-19. As originally analysed: Using reference gene primer amplification, nucleated cell counts were estimated. Method: immunoSEQ multiplex PCR; TCRdb's copy keeps in-frame clones and lacks some. V and J calls and clone size are given by that table; D and trimming were obtained from the DNA. The sample comprises some 130,000 clones, 85% to 90% of which are singletons, and more than 2% rests with the top ten. J was trimmed by 4 bases and V by 4 bases; bases with no gene match: 7. Germline V gene sequence: CDR1 MNHNY, CDR2 SVGAGI (reference sequence). The CDR3 has 15 amino acids.

Material: peripheral blood. This chain uses TRBV6-6 with TRBJ2-1; TRBD2 aligns across 7 bases. The receptor comes from a man aged 65 to 85 with active COVID-19. This chain's CDR3 is CASSWTGGDYNEQFF. The CDR3 DNA follows: TGTGCCAGCAGTTGGACGGGAGGAGATTACAATGAGCAGTTCTTC.